Listed below are T cell receptor beta chains from one sample, sequenced in a study of T-cell reconstitution after alpha-beta-depleted transplantation in children. TCRdb reprocessed the PCR reads via MiXCR and lists one record per CDR3 protein. The data show approximately 800,000 distinct CDR3 sequences, roughly 15% seen once. This specimen was PBMCs, mostly from graft donor cells, taken 360 days after TCRalphabeta/CD19-depleted stem cell transplant. Receptor source: a male patient under 18 who had a stem cell transplant for acute lymphoblastic leukemia, so the T cells may come from the graft donor. Both conserved end residues are part of each CDR3.

V gene: TRBV2; CDR3 protein: CASKRAIPSYNEQFF
V gene: TRBV14; CDR3 protein: CASSQTSGRFQETQYF
V gene: TRBV4-2; CDR3 protein: CASSLPGVLGTEAFF
V gene: TRBV3-1; CDR3 protein: CASSQDLDTEAFF
V gene: TRBV5-1; CDR3 protein: CASSLSGTGQFF
V gene: TRBV7-9; CDR3 protein: CASSLNTAGLYTGELFF
V gene: TRBV5-1; CDR3 protein: CASSSGAADDDTQYF
V gene: TRBV7-9; CDR3 protein: CASSLVTHRVGYTEAFF
V gene: TRBV15; CDR3 protein: CATSQAGLNTQYF
V gene: TRBV5-1; CDR3 protein: CASSLSGWSYGYTF
V gene: TRBV2; CDR3 protein: CASSEYRTRTEFTGELFF
V gene: TRBV19; CDR3 protein: CASSGGTSGSHNEQFF
V gene: TRBV20-1; CDR3 protein: CSAIPSRASKNIQYF
V gene: TRBV2; CDR3 protein: CAIEGQGYEQYF
V gene: TRBV19; CDR3 protein: CASSWTSNYEQYF
V gene: TRBV7-9; CDR3 protein: CASSLPLAVKETQYF
V gene: TRBV20-1; CDR3 protein: CSARDIQRSPYEQYF
V gene: TRBV19; CDR3 protein: CASSGTHTLNTEAFF
V gene: TRBV11-3; CDR3 protein: CASSLVPGSGYNEQFF
V gene: TRBV7-2; CDR3 protein: CASSLVDTRDEQYF
V gene: TRBV12-3/TRBV12-4; CDR3 protein: CASSLGRSQGTDTQYF
V gene: TRBV13; CDR3 protein: CASSRPRLKPYEQYF
V gene: TRBV13; CDR3 protein: CASSLAGEGTDTQYF
V gene: TRBV7-2; CDR3 protein: CASSFSWTTDTQYF
V gene: TRBV7-6; CDR3 protein: CASSSPPGGFRMSNEKLFF
V gene: TRBV20-1; CDR3 protein: CSAKPRLAGASEQYF
V gene: TRBV7-9; CDR3 protein: CAAEGARGSYTDTQYF
V gene: TRBV11-2; CDR3 protein: CASNHLLRGYNEQFF
V gene: TRBV6-5; CDR3 protein: CASSYDQDRVWTGELFF